These 5 T cell receptor beta chains originate from one sample sequenced in a study of T cell responses to AZD1222 COVID-19 vaccine. Sequencing used immunoSEQ multiplex PCR; TCRdb keeps in-frame clones, though not all of them. The table lists approximately 130,000 clones, around 90% of them singletons. The material was peripheral blood, obtained 28 days after the second AZD1222 dose. These receptors all stem from an adult who received the AZD1222 COVID-19 vaccine.

The chain employs TRBV19 and TRBJ1-2; 10 nucleotides line up with TRBD1. V gave up 4 bases and J gave up 6 bases; unmatched junction bases: 5. This CDR3 is built from 14 residues. Germline CDR1 reads LNHDA; CDR2 reads SQIVND (reference sequence). CDR3 DNA: TGTGCCAGTAGTACCGGACAGGGGGAGAATGGCTACACCTTC. As protein: CASSTGQGENGYTF.

This chain links TRBV19 with TRBJ2-3, with 11 bases that match TRBD2. This CDR3 contains 16 residues. J gave up 6 bases and V 5 bases, and 10 bases lay outside the gene matches. Germline V lookup: CDR1 LNHDA, CDR2 SQIVND (reference sequence). The CDR3 DNA sequence: TGTGCCAGTAGTTGGCTAGCGGGGGGACACACGGATACGCAGTATTTT. Translating gives CASSWLAGGHTDTQYF.

As DNA, the CDR3 is TGTGCCAGCAGCTTAAACCGTTACACTGAAGCTTTCTTT. The encoded protein is CASSLNRYTEAFF. The chain has TRBV11-3 and TRBJ1-1, with D unclear. CDR3 length: 13 amino acids. The germline gives CDR1 SGHNT, CDR2 YENEEA. Trimming removed 2 bases at V and 3 bases at J, with 7 bases between.

The V call is TRBV7-8, the J call TRBJ2-1; D perhaps matches TRBD1 (6 bases). Germline V gene sequence: CDR1 SGHVS, CDR2 FQNEAQ. Trimming stripped 4 bases from V and 5 bases from J, with 12 bases between. CDR3 length: 14 amino acids. CDR3 amino acids: CASSSGVVNNEQFF. The CDR3, as DNA: TGTGCCAGCAGCTCAGGGGTGGTTAACAATGAGCAGTTCTTC.

V is TRBV18 and J is TRBJ1-2, with D uncertain. V was shortened by 6 bases and J by 6 bases, with 11 bases between the two germline ends. CDR3 length: 12 amino acids. Germline V CDR1 and CDR2: KGHSH, LQKENI. In DNA, the CDR3 is TGTGCCAGCTCCCCTGCCGGAGATGGCTACACCTTC. Translated: CASSPAGDGYTF.